The rows below give T cell receptor beta chains drawn from one sample of a study of beta chain features in type 1 diabetes. Measured with immunoSEQ multiplex PCR; TCRdb has only the in-frame clones, and not every one. This table has roughly 50,000 clones, roughly two fifths appearing once. Input material: Tregs from blood. These receptors all stem from a man aged 30-40 years with type 1 diabetes. The CDR3 runs from the conserved cysteine through the conserved F or W. D genes are given only for firm matches. Some rows mark clone size as missing; the rest say once, few, many or name a class of expanded clone.

>TRBJ1-2|TRBV19|-|-
CASSGGYGYTF
TGTGCCAGTTCGGGTGGGTATGGCTACACCTTC
>TRBJ1-3|TRBV7-9|-|-
CASSREPFSGNTIYF
TGTGCCAGCAGCCGCGAGCCCTTCTCTGGAAACACCATATATTTT
>TRBJ1-2|TRBV2|few|-
CASTIFGPHYTF
TGTGCCAGCACAATTTTTGGGCCGCACTACACCTTC
>TRBJ1-2|TRBV7-2|-|TRBD1
CASSPQGTGLYTF
TGTGCCAGCAGCCCGCAAGGGACAGGACTCTACACCTTC
>TRBJ2-5|TRBV2|few|TRBD1
CASSEGQQETQYF
TGTGCCAGCAGTGAGGGACAGCAAGAGACCCAGTACTTC
>TRBJ2-2|TRBV9|-|TRBD2
CASSQPDSGARNGELFF
TGTGCCAGCAGCCAGCCGGATAGCGGGGCGCGGAATGGGGAGCTGTTTTTT
>TRBJ2-7|TRBV6-6|-|-
CASSYSNPAREQYF
TGTGCCAGCAGTTACTCGAACCCAGCGCGGGAGCAGTACTTC
>TRBJ2-7|TRBV7-2|-|-
CASSPPGAGTGYEQYF
TGTGCCAGCAGCCCCCCCGGGGCAGGGACTGGATACGAGCAGTACTTC
>TRBJ2-7|TRBV6-5|-|TRBD1
CASSLQGAREQYF
TGTGCCAGCAGCCTACAGGGGGCTAGAGAGCAGTACTTC
>TRBJ1-1|TRBV2|-|-
CASRIEGNTEAFF
TGTGCCAGCAGAATTGAGGGGAACACTGAAGCTTTCTTT
>TRBJ2-5|TRBV19|few|-
CASSAVTGRKTQYF
TGTGCCAGTAGTGCGGTGACAGGGAGGAAGACCCAGTACTTC
>TRBJ2-1|TRBV14|-|-
CASSLGRGRGDYNEQFF
TGTGCCAGCAGCCTAGGGAGAGGCAGGGGCGACTACAATGAGCAGTTCTTC
>TRBJ2-3|TRBV4-3|-|TRBD2
CASSLNTRGEYTDTQYF
TGCGCCAGCAGCCTGAACACCCGGGGGGAATACACAGATACGCAGTATTTT
>TRBJ2-1|TRBV7-8|-|-
CASSLAGAYNEQFF
TGTGCCAGCAGCTTAGCGGGAGCCTACAATGAGCAGTTCTTC
>TRBJ2-7|TRBV6-5|few|TRBD1
CASRNSGTGTYEQYF
TGTGCCAGCAGAAACTCCGGGACAGGGACCTACGAGCAGTACTTC
>TRBJ2-7|TRBV28|-|TRBD2
CASIKNPAGGVRYF
TGTGCCAGCATCAAAAACCCAGCGGGAGGAGTGCGGTACTTC
>TRBJ2-7|TRBV19|once|-
CASSILGASSYEQYF
TGTGCCAGTAGTATCCTGGGCGCGAGCTCCTACGAGCAGTACTTC
>TRBJ2-5|TRBV7-9|few|-
CASSLAIQETQYF
TGTGCCAGCAGCTTAGCCATTCAAGAGACCCAGTACTTC
>TRBJ2-1|TRBV18|-|TRBD2
CASSLRTSGRVSEQFF
TGTGCCAGCTCACTGAGGACTAGCGGGAGAGTCAGTGAGCAGTTCTTC
>TRBJ2-2|TRBV10-3|-|TRBD2
CAISELAGVREPGELFF
TGTGCCATCAGTGAACTAGCGGGAGTTCGGGAACCCGGGGAGCTGTTTTTT
>TRBJ2-5|TRBV5-1|-|TRBD2
CASSTVTSGEGETQYF
TGCGCCAGCAGCACGGTGACTAGCGGGGAAGGGGAGACCCAGTACTTC
>TRBJ1-2|TRBV18|-|TRBD1
CASSPSTGDYGYTF
TGTGCCAGCTCACCAAGCACAGGGGACTATGGCTACACCTTC
>TRBJ2-7|TRBV5-1|few|-
CASSQQGRYEQYF
TGCGCCAGCAGCCAACAGGGGAGGTACGAGCAGTACTTC
>TRBJ2-7|TRBV7-8|-|-
CASSLIREQYF
TGTGCCAGCAGCTTAATCCGGGAGCAGTACTTC
>TRBJ2-2|TRBV7-3|-|TRBD1
CASSLMRTGGTGELFF
TGTGCCAGCAGCTTAATGCGGACAGGGGGAACCGGGGAGCTGTTTTTT
>TRBJ2-1|TRBV11-3|few|TRBD1
CASSPGTGGINEQFF
TGTGCCAGCAGCCCGGGGACAGGGGGCATAAATGAGCAGTTCTTC
>TRBJ2-1|TRBV5-1|-|TRBD2
CASSPGTSGPNEQFF
TGCGCCAGCAGCCCCGGGACTAGCGGACCCAATGAGCAGTTCTTC
>TRBJ2-5|TRBV29-1|few|TRBD2
CSVVFTAGGADQETQYF
TGCAGCGTTGTATTTACAGCGGGAGGGGCGGACCAAGAGACCCAGTACTTC
>TRBJ2-5|TRBV5-4|few|-
CASSQEPKGLQETQYF
TGTGCCAGCAGCCAGGAACCGAAAGGTCTCCAAGAGACCCAGTACTTC
>TRBJ1-1|TRBV27|-|TRBD1
CASSLTGQGFTEAFF
TGTGCCAGCAGTTTAACCGGACAGGGTTTCACTGAAGCTTTCTTT
>TRBJ2-2|TRBV19|-|TRBD1
CASTDRGNTGELFF
TGTGCCAGTACCGACAGGGGGAACACCGGGGAGCTGTTTTTT
>TRBJ2-2|TRBV6-5|-|TRBD2
CASGRLAGGGGELFF
TGTGCCAGCGGGCGACTAGCGGGAGGGGGCGGGGAGCTGTTTTTT
>TRBJ2-3|TRBV6-5|-|TRBD2
CASIRLAGGTDTQYF
TGTGCCAGCATCCGACTAGCGGGAGGCACAGATACGCAGTATTTT
>TRBJ2-1|TRBV10-3|-|TRBD2
CAISEAGAGLAGLNEQFF
TGTGCCATCAGCGAAGCCGGCGCCGGACTAGCGGGATTGAATGAGCAGTTCTTC
>TRBJ1-2|TRBV29-1|few|-
CSVGQGLRGYTF
TGCAGCGTCGGTCAGGGTCTTCGTGGCTACACCTTC
>TRBJ2-1|TRBV7-2|few|TRBD2
CASSNTRTSGYNEQFF
TGTGCCAGCAGCAATACCAGGACTAGCGGCTACAATGAGCAGTTCTTC
>TRBJ1-2|TRBV5-6|few|-
CASGWFVSNYGYTF
TGTGCCAGCGGTTGGTTTGTGAGTAACTATGGCTACACCTTC
>TRBJ2-7|TRBV7-2|-|TRBD2
CASSSRTSGSRVIYEQYF
TGTGCCAGCAGCTCCCGGACTAGCGGGAGCCGCGTGATCTACGAGCAGTACTTC
>TRBJ2-7|TRBV27|-|-
CASPPLLSYEQYF
TGTGCCAGCCCCCCTCTCCTTTCCTACGAGCAGTACTTC
>TRBJ1-6|TRBV6-5|-|TRBD1
CASRDRDNSPLHF
TGTGCCAGCAGAGACAGGGATAATTCACCCCTCCACTTT
>TRBJ1-1|TRBV18|-|-
CASSPQRNTEAFF
TGTGCCAGCTCACCACAGAGGAACACTGAAGCTTTCTTT
>TRBJ2-5|TRBV6-4|few|TRBD1
CASSSQGAFAETQYF
TGTGCCAGCAGTTCGCAGGGGGCATTTGCGGAGACCCAGTACTTC
>TRBJ2-4|TRBV6-5|-|TRBD2
CASSYSGLAGRNIQYF
TGTGCCAGCAGTTACTCGGGACTAGCGGGAAGGAACATTCAGTACTTC
>TRBJ2-1|TRBV5-1|-|TRBD2
CASSWGGRGANEQFF
TGCGCCAGCAGCTGGGGTGGGCGGGGGGCGAATGAGCAGTTCTTC
>TRBJ1-2|TRBV18|-|TRBD1
CASSPGQETGYTF
TGTGCCAGCTCGCCGGGACAGGAGACGGGCTACACCTTC
>TRBJ2-7|TRBV6-1|-|TRBD2
CASRILSSGRYEQYF
TGTGCCAGCAGGATTCTTTCTAGCGGGAGGTACGAGCAGTACTTC
>TRBJ2-1|TRBV27|few|TRBD2
CASSPSGRAINEQFF
TGTGCCAGCAGCCCCAGCGGGAGGGCCATCAATGAGCAGTTCTTC
>TRBJ2-5|TRBV7-2|few|-
CASSLGSGQETQYF
TGTGCCAGCAGCTTAGGTAGCGGCCAAGAGACCCAGTACTTC
>TRBJ2-3|TRBV5-6|few|-
CASSLPASVVDTQYF
TGTGCCAGCAGCTTGCCGGCTAGCGTAGTGGATACGCAGTATTTT
>TRBJ2-7|TRBV28|few|-
CASSSQAYEQYF
TGTGCCAGCAGTTCACAAGCCTACGAGCAGTACTTC
>TRBJ1-2|TRBV19|few|-
CASPLRQATYGYTF
TGTGCCAGCCCACTCAGACAGGCGACCTATGGCTACACCTTC
>TRBJ2-7|TRBV11-2|-|-
CASTETSYEQYF
TGTGCCAGCACCGAGACATCGTACGAGCAGTACTTC
>TRBJ2-1|TRBV29-1|few|-
CSAQASDPYNEQFF
TGCAGCGCCCAGGCTAGCGACCCCTACAATGAGCAGTTCTTC
>TRBJ2-3|TRBV9|-|TRBD2
CASSTTSGRALDTQYF
TGTGCCAGCAGCACCACTAGCGGGAGGGCCTTAGATACGCAGTATTTT
>TRBJ1-2|TRBV7-9|-|-
CASREKVSGGYTF
TGTGCCAGCAGAGAGAAAGTATCAGGAGGCTACACCTTC
>TRBJ2-3|TRBV14|-|-
CASSQDYALPDTQYF
TGTGCCAGCAGCCAAGATTACGCACTGCCAGATACGCAGTATTTT